Listed below are T cell receptor beta chains from one sample, sequenced in a study of shared clonotypes between healthy human individuals. The protocol was immunoSEQ multiplex PCR, while the TCRdb copy is restricted to in-frame clones and leaves out a portion. The table shows almost 700,000 clones, with about 91% occurring only once. The sequenced material came from naive CD8+ T cells sorted from blood. The source of these receptors is a man aged 25-45 years in good health. The CDR3 runs from the conserved cysteine through the conserved F or W. D genes are given only for firm matches. For some rows the clone size is stated as once, few or many, or as a class when expanded; others skip it.

j_call,clone_size,v_call,d_call,cdr3_aa,cdr3_nt
TRBJ2-7,NA,TRBV7-9,TRBD2,CASSLGLAGREGQYF,TGTGCCAGCAGCTTAGGTCTAGCGGGACGTGAGGGGCAGTACTTC
TRBJ2-3,NA,TRBV27,TRBD2,CASKTEGTSFTDTQYF,TGTGCCAGCAAAACAGAGGGGACTAGCTTCACAGATACGCAGTATTTT
TRBJ2-5,NA,TRBV7-9,TRBD1,CASSLADRPETQYF,TGTGCCAGCAGCTTAGCGGACAGGCCTGAGACCCAGTACTTC
TRBJ2-5,NA,TRBV15,TRBD2,CATRSGRGRETQYF,TGTGCCACCCGGTCGGGGAGGGGTAGGGAGACCCAGTACTTC
TRBJ2-1,NA,TRBV27,TRBD2,CASSLTGTGAPGLAGDNEQFF,TGTGCCAGCAGTCTCACCGGGACAGGTGCTCCGGGACTAGCGGGAGACAATGAGCAGTTCTTC
TRBJ2-1,NA,TRBV7-3,TRBD2,CASSLSGPTSEPYNEQFF,TGTGCCAGCAGCTTATCCGGGCCTACTAGCGAGCCTTACAATGAGCAGTTCTTC
TRBJ1-2,NA,TRBV14,NA,CASSQGQGFYGYTF,TGTGCCAGCAGCCAAGGGCAGGGGTTCTATGGCTACACCTTC
TRBJ2-3,NA,TRBV30,NA,CAWSGVGGLDTQYF,TGTGCCTGGAGTGGCGTAGGGGGGTTAGATACGCAGTATTTT
TRBJ2-7,NA,TRBV15,NA,CATSRDRGQSSYEQYF,TGTGCCACCAGCAGAGATCGGGGGCAGAGCTCCTACGAGCAGTACTTC
TRBJ1-1,many,TRBV25-1,NA,CASSDNRANTEAFF,TGTGCCAGCAGTGATAACAGGGCCAACACTGAAGCTTTCTTT
TRBJ2-5,NA,TRBV29-1,NA,CSVSTPGPARETQYF,TGCAGCGTCTCAACACCGGGACCTGCAAGGGAGACCCAGTACTTC
TRBJ2-1,NA,TRBV9,NA,CASSVDLAPEQFF,TGTGCCAGCAGCGTAGATCTAGCTCCTGAGCAGTTCTTC
TRBJ1-1,NA,TRBV27,TRBD1,CASTQGAGNTEAFF,TGTGCCAGCACTCAGGGGGCGGGGAACACTGAAGCTTTCTTT
TRBJ1-4,NA,TRBV11-2,TRBD1,CASRAAYGGTDNEKLFF,TGTGCCAGCAGGGCCGCTTATGGTGGGACAGACAATGAAAAACTGTTTTTT
TRBJ2-7,NA,TRBV7-6,NA,CASSPGGGSGYEQYF,TGTGCCAGCAGCCCCGGTGGGGGCTCTGGCTACGAGCAGTACTTC
TRBJ2-6,NA,TRBV10-2,NA,CASSELQSSTLEYVLTF,TGCGCCAGCAGTGAGTTACAGTCCTCCACGCTTGAATATGTCCTGACTTTC
TRBJ2-7,NA,TRBV29-1,NA,CSARLGAIYEQYF,TGCAGCGCCCGACTGGGCGCCATCTACGAGCAGTACTTC
TRBJ2-1,NA,TRBV21-1,NA,CASRCKVATSDNEQFF,TGTGCCAGCAGATGCAAAGTAGCTACATCCGACAATGAGCAGTTCTTC
TRBJ2-1,NA,TRBV7-9,TRBD2,CASSFIAGDYNEQFF,TGTGCCAGCAGCTTTATAGCGGGAGACTACAATGAGCAGTTCTTC
TRBJ2-1,NA,TRBV4-1,TRBD2,CASSQEGLAGGDNEQFF,TGCGCCAGCAGCCAAGAGGGACTAGCGGGAGGCGATAATGAGCAGTTCTTC
TRBJ2-1,NA,TRBV29-1,NA,CSVLGGRRTENEQFF,TGCAGCGTTCTGGGGGGCAGGAGGACGGAGAATGAGCAGTTCTTC
TRBJ2-1,NA,TRBV21-1,NA,CASFAQQRVSLPDLEDEQFF,TGTGCCAGCTTCGCACAGCAAAGAGTAAGTCTCCCTGATTTGGAGGATGAGCAGTTCTTC
TRBJ2-1,NA,TRBV29-1,NA,CSVQGYSSYNEQFF,TGCAGCGTTCAGGGCTATAGCTCCTACAATGAGCAGTTCTTC
TRBJ1-3,NA,TRBV2,NA,CASRGSNTIYF,TGTGCCAGCCGTGGATCAAACACCATATATTTT
TRBJ2-7,NA,TRBV11-2,NA,CASSPGTPYEQYF,TGTGCCAGCAGTCCCGGGACACCTTACGAGCAGTACTTC
TRBJ1-2,NA,TRBV27,NA,CASSRTGYDGYTF,TGTGCCAGCAGTCGCACAGGGTACGATGGCTACACCTTC
TRBJ2-3,NA,TRBV7-3,NA,CASSLTWGIRLVSDTQYF,TGTGCCAGCAGCTTAACGTGGGGGATCCGGCTCGTTTCAGATACGCAGTATTTT
TRBJ2-7,NA,TRBV6-1,NA,CASPRWASDSYEQYF,TGTGCCAGCCCGAGATGGGCTAGCGACTCCTACGAGCAGTACTTC
TRBJ1-1,NA,TRBV7-9,TRBD1,CASSLAQLTGPKNTEAFF,TGTGCCAGCAGCTTAGCTCAGCTGACAGGGCCCAAGAACACTGAAGCTTTCTTT
TRBJ2-7,NA,TRBV4-1,NA,CASSHQANRDNYYEQYF,TGCGCCAGCAGCCATCAAGCGAACCGGGACAACTATTACGAGCAGTACTTC
TRBJ2-7,NA,TRBV7-9,TRBD2,CASSKIATSGYEQYF,TGTGCCAGCAGCAAAATTGCGACTAGCGGCTACGAGCAGTACTTC
TRBJ2-7,NA,TRBV6-9,TRBD2,CASSWTSGYYEQYF,TGTGCCAGCAGTTGGACTAGCGGATACTACGAGCAGTACTTC
TRBJ2-7,NA,TRBV15,NA,CATSRDGTASSYEQYF,TGTGCCACCAGCAGAGATGGTACGGCGAGCTCCTACGAGCAGTACTTC
TRBJ2-1,NA,TRBV19,NA,CASSRGAEGYNEQFF,TGTGCCAGTAGCCGAGGGGCGGAAGGGTACAATGAGCAGTTCTTC
TRBJ2-1,once,TRBV7-9,TRBD2,CASSYSGSPYNEQFF,TGTGCCAGCAGCTATAGCGGGAGCCCCTACAATGAGCAGTTCTTC
TRBJ1-5,NA,TRBV10-3,TRBD1,CAIMGDSNQPQHF,TGTGCCATCATGGGGGACAGTAATCAGCCCCAGCATTTT
TRBJ2-3,NA,TRBV7-9,NA,CASSLLVLVTDTQYF,TGTGCCAGCAGCTTACTAGTTTTAGTGACAGATACGCAGTATTTT
TRBJ2-7,once,TRBV5-4,TRBD2,CASSLGGLAKEQYF,TGTGCCAGCAGCTTGGGGGGACTAGCGAAAGAGCAGTACTTC
TRBJ2-7,once,TRBV2,NA,CASSEDLRAYEQYF,TGTGCCAGCAGTGAAGATTTACGGGCCTACGAGCAGTACTTC
TRBJ1-2,NA,TRBV6-5,NA,CASSYGTGTRDGYTF,TGTGCCAGCAGTTACGGCACAGGGACTCGGGATGGCTACACCTTC
TRBJ2-7,NA,TRBV2,NA,CASSEQYF,TGTGCCAGCAGTGAGCAGTACTTC
TRBJ1-2,NA,TRBV27,NA,CASSLSRENYGYTF,TGTGCCAGCAGTTTATCGCGGGAGAACTATGGCTACACCTTC
TRBJ1-3,NA,TRBV10-2,TRBD1,CASGTGGSGNTIYF,TGCGCCAGCGGTACAGGGGGCTCTGGAAACACCATATATTTT
TRBJ2-1,once,TRBV9,TRBD2,CASSVGGTSGKREQFF,TGTGCCAGCAGCGTAGGAGGGACTAGCGGGAAGAGGGAGCAGTTCTTC
TRBJ2-2,NA,TRBV7-9,TRBD2,CASSSPKGRAIGELFF,TGTGCCAGCAGCTCACCTAAGGGGAGGGCCATCGGGGAGCTGTTTTTT
TRBJ1-3,once,TRBV13,NA,CASSFREEGNTIYF,TGTGCCAGCAGCTTCAGGGAGGAGGGAAACACCATATATTTT
TRBJ2-1,once,TRBV14,NA,CASSPLGGGDEQFF,TGTGCCAGCAGCCCGCTTGGGGGCGGAGATGAGCAGTTCTTC
TRBJ2-7,once,TRBV15,TRBD1,CATSTEQGEVGYEQYF,TGTGCCACCAGCACCGAACAGGGGGAAGTGGGGTACGAGCAGTACTTC
TRBJ2-7,NA,TRBV21-1,NA,CASSAGTSGRSYEQYF,TGTGCCAGCAGCGCCGGGACTAGCGGGAGGAGCTACGAGCAGTACTTC
TRBJ1-4,NA,TRBV7-9,TRBD1,CASSPPGQGYHNEKLFF,TGTGCCAGCAGCCCACCGGGACAGGGGTACCATAATGAAAAACTGTTTTTT
TRBJ2-3,once,TRBV4-1,NA,CASSQISDTQYF,TGCGCCAGCAGCCAAATCTCAGATACGCAGTATTTT
TRBJ2-7,NA,TRBV7-3,TRBD1,CASSLYGQGAYEQYF,TGTGCCAGCAGCTTATACGGGCAGGGGGCCTACGAGCAGTACTTC
TRBJ2-7,NA,TRBV29-1,TRBD2,CSVIFPGLAGGHHYEQYF,TGCAGCGTTATATTTCCGGGACTAGCGGGAGGTCACCACTACGAGCAGTACTTC
TRBJ2-1,NA,TRBV29-1,NA,CSVAGYNEQFF,TGCAGCGTTGCCGGTTACAATGAGCAGTTCTTC